Below are 8 T cell receptor beta chains sequenced from a single sample in a study of T-cell memory formation after mild COVID-19. TCRdb redid the calling of the 5' RACE reads with MiXCR, one entry per CDR3 protein. The sample consists of 560,000 or so distinct CDR3 sequences, around 16% of them appearing once. Sequenced sample: PBMCs or a T cell subset sorted from them (not recorded which). Source of these receptors: an adult woman who had mild COVID-19 (a few samples of this study predate the infection). Cell type and time point are not known.

This clonotype was observed a handful of times. This chain uses TRBV4-2 with TRBJ2-2; 8 bases fit TRBD1. Germline V lookup: CDR1 LGHNA, CDR2 YNFKEQ. This CDR3 has 17 amino acids. V lost 4 bases, J lost 4 bases, and 11 bases stayed unmatched. The CDR3 region is CASSPGTGRGGTGELFF. As DNA, the CDR3 is TGTGCCAGCAGCCCCGGGACAGGTCGGGGAGGCACCGGGGAGCTGTTTTTT.

A few counts support this clonotype. This chain connects TRBV27 to TRBJ1-1; D gene unclear. V was pared by 0 bases and J by 0 bases, with 8 bases between. Germline loops: CDR1 MNHEY, CDR2 SMNVEV (reference sequence). CDR3 length equals 15 residues. The CDR3: CASSLSAGVNTEAFF. Written as DNA, the CDR3 is TGTGCCAGCAGTTTATCAGCAGGAGTGAACACTGAAGCTTTCTTT.

This clonotype appeared many times. This chain uses TRBV6-6 with TRBJ2-1; TRBD2 aligns across 12 bases. The J segment lost 5 bases and the V segment lost 4 bases, leaving 6 bases of the junction unmatched. The CDR3 spans 16 residues. CDR1 is MNHNY and CDR2 is SVGAGI in the germline V gene (reference sequence). The CDR3 bases are TGTGCCAGCAGTTCCCGAACTAGCGGGGGGAACAATGAGCAGTTCTTC. It yields the protein CASSSRTSGGNNEQFF.

J is TRBJ2-1 and V is TRBV14; a weak D match, TRBD1 (5 bases). The CDR3 covers 16 residues. V was pared by 2 bases and J by 6 bases, with 17 bases between. Germline CDR1 reads SGHDN; CDR2 reads FVKESK. The DNA for the CDR3 is TGTGCCAGCAGCCAATTTACCAGGGTCATCGGCAATGAGCAGTTCTTC. Protein: CASSQFTRVIGNEQFF.

V and J are TRBV5-1 and TRBJ2-2; D might be TRBD1 (6 bases). The CDR3 extends over 15 amino acids. The germline gives CDR1 SGHRS, CDR2 YFSETQ. Trimming took 3 bases from V and 5 from J, leaving 14 bases between them. The CDR3 sequence is CASSSEYRETGELFF. CDR3 nucleotides: TGCGCCAGCAGCTCGGAGTACAGGGAAACCGGGGAGCTGTTTTTT.

This clonotype has at least ten counts. The rearrangement joins TRBV5-1 to TRBJ1-2, with a possible D match to TRBD1 (6 bases). V lost 4 bases to trimming and J lost 5 bases, with 12 bases between them. Germline CDR1 reads SGHRS; CDR2 reads YFSETQ. The CDR3 runs 13 residues. CDR3 sequence: CASSGDTKYGYTF. The CDR3 nucleotides read TGCGCCAGCAGCGGGGACACCAAATATGGCTACACCTTC.

This chain connects TRBV27 to TRBJ1-1, with TRBD1 identical over 9 bases. V dropped 6 bases and J dropped 5; count of bases not matched to a gene: 7. The CDR3 extends over 14 amino acids. Germline CDR1 MNHEY, CDR2 SMNVEV (reference sequence). The CDR3 protein is CASRIQGAGTEAFF. As DNA, the CDR3 is TGTGCCAGCAGGATACAGGGGGCAGGGACTGAAGCTTTCTTT.

This clonotype has more than one count but fewer than ten. This sequence joins TRBV24-1 and TRBJ2-2; 7 nucleotides match TRBD1. CDR1 and CDR2 (germline): KGHDR, SFDVKD. V shed 4 bases and J 1 base; nucleotides not matched to a gene: 5. The CDR3 loop spans 16 amino acids. CDR3 in DNA: TGTGCCACCAGTGAACCCCGACAGGGGAACACCGGGGAGCTGTTTTTT. As protein: CATSEPRQGNTGELFF.